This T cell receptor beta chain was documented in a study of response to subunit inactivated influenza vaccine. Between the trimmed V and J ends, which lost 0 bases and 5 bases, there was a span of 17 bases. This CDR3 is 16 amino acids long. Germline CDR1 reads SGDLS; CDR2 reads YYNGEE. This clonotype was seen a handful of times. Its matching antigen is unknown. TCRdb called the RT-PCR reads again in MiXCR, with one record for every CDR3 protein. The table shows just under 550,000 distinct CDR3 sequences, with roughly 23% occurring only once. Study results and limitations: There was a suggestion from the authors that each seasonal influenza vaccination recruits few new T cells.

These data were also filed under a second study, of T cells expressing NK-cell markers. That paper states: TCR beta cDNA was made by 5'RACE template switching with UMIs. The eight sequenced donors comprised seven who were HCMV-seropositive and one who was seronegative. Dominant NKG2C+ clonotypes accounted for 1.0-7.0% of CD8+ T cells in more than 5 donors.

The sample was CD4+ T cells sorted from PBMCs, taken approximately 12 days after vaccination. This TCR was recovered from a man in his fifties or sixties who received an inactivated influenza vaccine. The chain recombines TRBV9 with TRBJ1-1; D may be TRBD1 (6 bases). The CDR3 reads CASSVGLGGAWTEAFF. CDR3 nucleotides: TGTGCCAGCAGCGTAGGGTTGGGGGGGGCTTGGACTGAAGCTTTCTTT.